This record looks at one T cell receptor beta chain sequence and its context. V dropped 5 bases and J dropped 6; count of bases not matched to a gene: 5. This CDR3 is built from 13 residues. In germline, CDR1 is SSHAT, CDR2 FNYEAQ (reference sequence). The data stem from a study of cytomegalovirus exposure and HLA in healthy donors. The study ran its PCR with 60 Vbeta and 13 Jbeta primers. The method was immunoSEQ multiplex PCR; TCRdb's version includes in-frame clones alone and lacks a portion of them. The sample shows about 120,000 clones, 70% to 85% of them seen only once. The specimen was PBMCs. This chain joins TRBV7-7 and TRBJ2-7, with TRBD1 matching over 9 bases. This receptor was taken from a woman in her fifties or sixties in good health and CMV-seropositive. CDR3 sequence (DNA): TGTGCCAGCAGCCCGGGACAGGGCGCCGAGCAGTACTTC. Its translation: CASSPGQGAEQYF.